The 12 T cell receptor beta chains in this list originate from one sample, sequenced in a study of CD8 T cells in Susac syndrome. Random hexamers were used to reverse transcribe about 0.5 to 1 ug of RNA. TCRdb called the immunoSEQ multiplex PCR reads again in MiXCR, with one record for every CDR3 protein. Here the sample spans roughly 120,000 distinct CDR3 sequences, 94% being singletons. Source material: CD4+ T cells from PBMCs. These TCRs come from a human donor in good health.

In nucleotides, the CDR3 is TGTGCCAGCAGCTTAAGCTGGAGCTCCTACGAGCAGTACTTC. It codes for CASSLSWSSYEQYF. The chain is built from TRBV7-2 and TRBJ2-7; D is ambiguous. Trimming removed 2 bases from V and 0 bases from J, with 8 bases in between. This CDR3 spans 14 amino acids. The germline V gene has CDR1 SGHTA and CDR2 FQGNSA.

The chain carries TRBV29-1 and TRBJ1-3; a possible D gene is TRBD1 (5 bases). Trimming took off 2 bases at V and 0 bases at J, with 8 bases between the two ends. The germline gives CDR1 SQVTM, CDR2 ANQGSEA. The CDR3 length is 14 residues. CDR3 DNA sequence: TGCAGCGTTGAAACAGGAATCTCTGGAAACACCATATATTTT. It encodes CSVETGISGNTIYF. Full variable domain (missing parts from reference TRBV29-1 and TRBJ1-3): SAVISQKPSRDICQRGTSLTIQCQVDSQVTMMFWYRQQPGQSLTLIATANQGSEATYESGFVIDKFPISRPNLTFSTLTVSNMSPEDSSIYLCSVETGISGNTIYFGEGSWLTVV.

The J gene is TRBJ1-1, the V gene TRBV12-3 or TRBV12-4; D is ambiguous. The CDR3 consists of 13 residues. V lost 0 bases, J lost 8 bases, and 10 bases lay in between. The CDR3 loop reads CASSLALLREAFF. For the CDR3, the DNA is TGTGCCAGCAGTTTAGCTTTATTGCGGGAAGCTTTCTTT.

This clonotype is deemed medium-sized. The chain couples TRBV7-2 to TRBJ2-5; no definite D call. The CDR3 is made up of 13 amino acids. Germline CDR1 and CDR2: SGHTA and FQGNSA. Trimming left V 1 base short and J 2 bases short, with 5 bases between. The CDR3 is CASSLGQQETQYF. Written as DNA, the CDR3 is TGTGCCAGCAGCTTAGGCCAGCAAGAGACCCAGTACTTC.

Only one count was recorded for this clonotype. V gene TRBV19 combines with J gene TRBJ1-3; tentative D call: TRBD1 (5 bases). The CDR3 is 15 residues long. From germline, CDR1 is LNHDA and CDR2 SQIVND (reference sequence). Trimming removed 6 bases from V and 3 bases from J, with 15 bases in between. The CDR3 loop reads CASSRGRDRGNTIYF. CDR3 sequence (DNA): TGTGCCAGTAGCCGCGGACGGGACCGTGGAAACACCATATATTTT.

The genes are TRBV2 and TRBJ2-1; 7 bases agree with TRBD1. V gave up 5 bases and J gave up 8 bases; unmatched junction bases: 9. The V gene's germline CDR1 is SNHLY and CDR2 FYNNEI. The CDR3 is made up of 14 amino acids. This CDR3 is CASSLDRYTHEQFF. The CDR3 nucleotides are TGTGCCAGCAGTTTGGACAGGTATACCCATGAGCAGTTCTTC.

V and J are TRBV3-1 and TRBJ2-3, with D perhaps matching TRBD1 (5 bases). Per germline, CDR1 LGHDT and CDR2 YNNKEL (reference sequence). V gave up 1 base and J gave up 4 bases, with 15 bases separating them. The CDR3 extends over 16 amino acids. In DNA form, the CDR3 reads TGTGCCAGCAGCCAAGCAGGGTCCGTTCGGTCAGATACGCAGTATTTT. Translation: CASSQAGSVRSDTQYF.

The gene calls are TRBV11-2 and TRBJ2-7; D is perhaps TRBD2 (6 bases). The CDR3 spans 15 residues. Germline V gene sequence: CDR1 SGHAT, CDR2 FQNNGV. Trimming took 1 base from V and 1 from J, leaving 11 bases between them. CDR3 protein: CASSLASSGSYEQYF. In DNA form, the CDR3 reads TGTGCCAGCAGCTTAGCGAGTAGCGGATCCTACGAGCAGTACTTC.

The V and J genes are TRBV25-1 and TRBJ2-6; 10 bases fit TRBD1. Germline V gene sequence: CDR1 MGHDK, CDR2 SYGVNS. The V gene end was trimmed by 4 bases and the J gene end by 0 bases; junction bases not matched to a gene: 6. The CDR3 sequence is 18 residues long. CDR3 sequence reads: CASSAPGTGASGANVLTF. In DNA form, the CDR3 reads TGTGCCAGCAGTGCCCCCGGGACAGGGGCCTCTGGGGCCAACGTCCTGACTTTC. Supplemented by reference TRBV25-1 and TRBJ2-6, the full variable domain reads EADIYQTPRYLVIGTGKKITLECSQTMGHDKMYWYQQDPGMELHLIHYSYGVNSTEKGDLSSESTVSRIRTEHFPLTLESARPSHTSQYLCASSAPGTGASGANVLTFGAGSRLTVL.

The gene calls are TRBV5-1 and TRBJ2-7, with TRBD1 matching 8 bases. The CDR3 covers 14 residues. Germline values: CDR1 SGHRS, CDR2 YFSETQ. The ends lost 0 bases at V and 6 bases at J; junction bases unmatched: 5. CDR3 region: CASSLGTGTPEQYF. The CDR3, as DNA: TGCGCCAGCAGCTTGGGGACAGGGACCCCCGAGCAGTACTTC.

The chain links TRBV20-1 to TRBJ2-7; 9 bases map to TRBD1. CDR1 and CDR2 (germline): DFQATT, SNEGSKA (reference sequence). The junction had 7 bases not matched to a gene; V was cut back by 5 bases and J by 2 bases. This CDR3 has 14 amino acids. The CDR3 nucleotides read TGCAGTGCTGAGGCGGGACAGGGAACCTACGAGCAGTACTTC. Encoded protein: CSAEAGQGTYEQYF.

The gene calls are TRBV6-6 and TRBJ1-6; D might be TRBD1 (6 bases). Germline V lookup: CDR1 MNHNY, CDR2 SVGAGI (reference sequence). Trimming took off 11 bases at V and 6 bases at J, with 20 bases between the two ends. CDR3 length equals 15 residues. DNA for the CDR3: TGTGCCTCTCAAAGGGGGAGAGGGGTTAATTCACCCCTCCACTTT. Its translation: CASQRGRGVNSPLHF.